This TCR beta chain was captured in a study of blood T cell repertoires in COVID-19. Overall study context: Nucleic acid was either cDNA or gDNA, and it came from T cells, B-cell-depleted T cells, or PBMCs.

Everyone who took part was roughly 18 to 89 years old, and they came from over 20 US areas. Cohort allocation depended upon clinical history that participants reported. The length of the CDR3 is 15 residues. Germline lookup yields CDR1 SNHLY and CDR2 FYNNEI. V was pared by 6 bases and J by 4 bases, with 18 bases between. How the authors handled the data: Scientists estimated how many nucleated cells there were by amplifying reference gene primers. The assay was immunoSEQ multiplex PCR, and TCRdb's table has in-frame clones only and misses some. V, J and clone size were drawn from that table, and D and trimming were deduced from the DNA. The repertoire consists of about 200,000 clones, with approximately 90% occurring once and the leading ten covering 1.2%.

The sequence was collected from a man aged 25-45 years who had recovered from COVID-19. Sequencing was performed on PBMCs or T cells enriched from blood (not recorded which). The chain joins TRBV2 to TRBJ1-2; possible D gene TRBD1, 5 bases. The CDR3 is CASRETTAGPYGYTF. Written as DNA, the CDR3 is TGTGCCAGCAGAGAAACGACGGCGGGGCCCTATGGCTACACCTTC.